These 17 T cell receptor beta chains were all obtained from the same sample, sequenced in a study of human T cells and chemical hapten exposure. Time point in this sample: pre-sensitization, week 0. As to treatment: therapeutic diphenylcyclopropenone sensitization with weekly scalp DPC. TCRdb processed the RACE reads anew with MiXCR; each CDR3 protein has one entry. The sample has 35,000 to 50,000 distinct CDR3 sequences, roughly a tenth seen once; the top ten hold less than 6.5%. The sequencing used whole blood, collected in connection with sensitization to the hapten diphenylcyclopropenone (DPC). These receptors all stem from a man aged 30 to 45 with alopecia areata. Some clones in this sample may be carry-over from other donors' samples.

The table lists this clonotype with many counts. DNA of the CDR3: TGTGCCAGCAGCTTATTGTTAAGGAGCGGGACGACTAGCACAGATACGCAGTATTTT. Its translation: CASSLLLRSGTTSTDTQYF. The chain is built from TRBV7-9 and TRBJ2-3; 7 bases align to TRBD2. The germline CDR1 and CDR2 sequences are SEHNR and FQNEAQ (reference sequence). The CDR3 sequence is 19 residues long. J was trimmed by 0 bases and V by 2 bases; bases with no gene match: 14. Full variable domain (missing parts from reference TRBV7-9 and TRBJ2-3): DTGVSQNPRHKITKRGQNVTFRCDPISEHNRLYWYRQTLGQGPEFLTYFQNEAQLEKSRLLSDRFSAERPKGSFSTLEIQRTEQGDSAMYLCASSLLLRSGTTSTDTQYFGPGTRLTVL.

This clonotype was found a few times. This chain links TRBV2 with TRBJ1-1, with 8 nucleotides matching TRBD1. The germline V gene encodes CDR1 SNHLY and CDR2 FYNNEI. V gave up 6 bases and J gave up 11 bases; unmatched junction bases: 14. The CDR3 spans 14 residues. As DNA, the CDR3 is TGTGCCAGCAGGACGGGCGCAGGGGGCGTAAAGGCTTTCTTT. Translation gives CASRTGAGGVKAFF.

V gene TRBV11-2 combines with J gene TRBJ2-7; 7 bases are shared with TRBD1. The V segment lost 5 bases and the J segment 7 bases; nucleotides outside the gene matches: 11. This CDR3 has 14 amino acids. Germline-derived CDR1 and CDR2 are SGHAT and FQNNGV. CDR3 residues: CASSQTGAPGEQYF. CDR3 nucleotide sequence: TGTGCCAGCAGCCAAACAGGGGCCCCTGGTGAGCAGTACTTC.

The chain combines TRBV21-1 with TRBJ1-1. TRBV21-1 is shown as a pseudogene. The CDR3 covers 14 residues. CDR3 sequence reads: CASSNVLENTEAFF. For the CDR3, the DNA is TGTGCCAGCAGCAATGTATTAGAGAACACTGAAGCTTTCTTT.

The rearrangement uses TRBV5-1 and TRBJ2-2; D unclear. Germline CDR1 reads SGHRS; CDR2 reads YFSETQ. This CDR3 contains 15 residues. Trimming removed 0 bases at V and 3 bases at J, with 9 bases between. DNA of the CDR3: TGCGCCAGCAGCTTGGCGCCGTTTGACACCGGGGAGCTGTTTTTT. This translates into CASSLAPFDTGELFF. Based on the CDR3 plus reference TRBV5-1 and TRBJ2-2, the full variable domain is KAGVTQTPRYLIKTRGQQVTLSCSPISGHRSVSWYQQTPGQGLQFLFEYFSETQRNKGNFPGRFSGRQFSNSRSEMNVSTLELGDSALYLCASSLAPFDTGELFFGEGSRLTVL.

This clonotype has ten or more counts. V is TRBV7-9 and J is TRBJ1-6, with D uncertain. Germline CDR1 is SEHNR and CDR2 is FQNEAQ (reference sequence). The CDR3 contains 11 residues. Trimming took 7 bases from V and 14 from J, leaving 12 bases between them. The CDR3 protein is CASNTEGALHF. The CDR3 DNA sequence: TGTGCCAGCAACACTGAGGGTGCCCTCCACTTT.

The rearrangement joins TRBV28 to TRBJ1-5; D remains ambiguous. Per germline, CDR1 MDHEN and CDR2 SYDVKM. The CDR3 is made up of 14 amino acids. V was clipped by 3 bases and J by 6 bases, with 12 bases between them. Here the CDR3 reads CASSLIGPGQPQHF. Here the CDR3 DNA reads TGTGCCAGCAGTTTGATAGGGCCTGGTCAGCCCCAGCATTTT.

This chain joins TRBV2 and TRBJ1-5; D is possibly TRBD1 (5 bases). V was cut by 8 bases and J by 0 bases, with 8 bases left in between. The CDR3 runs 13 residues. The germline V gene encodes CDR1 SNHLY and CDR2 FYNNEI. In DNA form, the CDR3 reads TGTGCCAGCTGCAGGGATAGCAATCAGCCCCAGCATTTT. Its translation: CASCRDSNQPQHF.

The genes are TRBV5-1 and TRBJ2-1; TRBD2 matches at 9 bases. CDR1 and CDR2 (germline): SGHRS, YFSETQ. V trimming: 6 bases; J trimming: 9 bases; junction bases outside the gene matches: 7. The CDR3 runs to 13 residues. The chain's CDR3 is CASNPSGMGEQFF. DNA for the CDR3: TGCGCCAGCAACCCTAGCGGGATGGGTGAGCAGTTCTTC.

The V call is TRBV6-1, the J call TRBJ1-5; D call uncertain. The CDR3 extends over 14 amino acids. CDR1 and CDR2 (germline): MNHNS, SASEGT. Between the trimmed V and J ends, which lost 4 bases and 5 bases, there was a span of 12 bases. CDR3 nucleotide sequence: TGTGCCAGCAGTGTAGTACGTGGGGATCAGCCCCAGCATTTT. It codes for CASSVVRGDQPQHF.

This clonotype was counted ten times or more. The chain employs TRBV4-2 and TRBJ1-3; D is ambiguous. This CDR3 is built from 15 residues. Germline loops: CDR1 LGHNA, CDR2 YNFKEQ. Trimming left V 4 bases short and J 8 bases short, with 18 bases between. DNA for the CDR3: TGTGCCAGCAGCCCCCCCGAACGCTTGGCGCACACCATATATTTT. Encoded protein: CASSPPERLAHTIYF.

Many counts were recorded for this clonotype. The chain uses TRBV6-5 and TRBJ2-3, with D possibly TRBD2 on 6 matching bases. The CDR3 is 11 amino acids. V gave up 6 bases and J gave up 8 bases, with 9 bases separating them. Per the germline V gene, CDR1 is MNHEY and CDR2 is SVGAGI. DNA of the CDR3: TGTGCCAGCAGCCGGGGAGGTACGCAGTATTTT. Translated, it gives CASSRGGTQYF.

This clonotype showed up just a few times. V gene TRBV29-1 combines with J gene TRBJ2-1; D perhaps matches TRBD1 (6 bases). The V end was cut by 0 bases, the J end by 0 bases, with 12 bases between. The CDR3 is 16 residues long. Looked up from germline, CDR1 is SQVTM and CDR2 is ANQGSEA. The CDR3 DNA reads as TGCAGCGTTGAAGAGGGGGCGGTGAGCTCCTACAATGAGCAGTTCTTC. It encodes CSVEEGAVSSYNEQFF.

This clonotype was found many times. V gene TRBV7-3 combines with J gene TRBJ2-1; D is ambiguous. V gave up 5 bases and J gave up 12 bases, with 20 bases separating them. The CDR3 extends over 14 amino acids. The germline V gene encodes CDR1 SGHTA and CDR2 FQGTGA. In nucleotides, the CDR3 is TGTGCCAGCAGCGCTCGCGTACTGGAACCCCTGCAGTTCTTC. It is translated as CASSARVLEPLQFF.

Only a few counts were recorded for this clonotype. This chain uses TRBV14 with TRBJ1-1; the D gene is possibly TRBD1 (5 bases). This CDR3 is 16 amino acids long. Trimming removed 2 bases from V and 1 base from J, with 14 bases in between. Germline loops: CDR1 SGHDN, CDR2 FVKESK. The CDR3 DNA sequence: TGTGCCAGCAGCCAATCCGGGGCGCCCCCGAACACTGAAGCTTTCTTT. It specifies CASSQSGAPPNTEAFF.

This clonotype was seen a few times. V is TRBV25-1 and J is TRBJ2-2; D not resolved. This CDR3 spans 14 amino acids. Germline V gene lookup returns CDR1 MGHDK and CDR2 SYGVNS. Between the trimmed V and J ends, which lost 4 bases and 4 bases, there was a span of 10 bases. For the CDR3, the DNA is TGTGCCAGCAGTGCCCACCAATCCACCGGGGAGCTGTTTTTT. This codes for CASSAHQSTGELFF. Together with reference TRBV25-1 and TRBJ2-2, the CDR3 gives the full variable domain: EADIYQTPRYLVIGTGKKITLECSQTMGHDKMYWYQQDPGMELHLIHYSYGVNSTEKGDLSSESTVSRIRTEHFPLTLESARPSHTSQYLCASSAHQSTGELFFGEGSRLTVL.

This clonotype was detected only a few times. The V gene is TRBV20-1, the J gene TRBJ1-2, with a tentative D call TRBD1 (6 bases). V lost 0 bases and J lost 3, with 8 bases in between. Germline V gene data show CDR1 as DFQATT and CDR2 as SNEGSKA (reference sequence). This CDR3 region has 13 residues. Here the CDR3 DNA reads TGCAGTGCTAGAGAAGGGGGTCACTATGGCTACACCTTC. It is translated as CSAREGGHYGYTF.